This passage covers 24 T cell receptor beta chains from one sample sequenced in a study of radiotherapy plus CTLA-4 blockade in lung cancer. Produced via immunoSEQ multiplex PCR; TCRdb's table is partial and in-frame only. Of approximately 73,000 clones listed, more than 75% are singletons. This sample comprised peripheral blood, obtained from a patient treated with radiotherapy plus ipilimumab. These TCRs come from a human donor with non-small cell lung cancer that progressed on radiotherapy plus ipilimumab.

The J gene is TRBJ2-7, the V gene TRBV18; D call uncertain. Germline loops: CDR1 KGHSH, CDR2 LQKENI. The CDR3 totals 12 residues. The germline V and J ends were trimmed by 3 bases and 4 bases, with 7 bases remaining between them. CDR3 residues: CASSPTGYEQYF. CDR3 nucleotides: TGTGCCAGCTCACCTACCGGGTACGAGCAGTACTTC.

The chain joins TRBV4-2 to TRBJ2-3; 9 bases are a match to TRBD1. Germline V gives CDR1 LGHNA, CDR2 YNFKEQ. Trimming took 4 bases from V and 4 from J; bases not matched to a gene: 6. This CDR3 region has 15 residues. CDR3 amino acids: CASSPGTGYPDTQYF. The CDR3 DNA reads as TGTGCCAGCAGCCCCGGGACAGGGTACCCAGATACGCAGTATTTT.

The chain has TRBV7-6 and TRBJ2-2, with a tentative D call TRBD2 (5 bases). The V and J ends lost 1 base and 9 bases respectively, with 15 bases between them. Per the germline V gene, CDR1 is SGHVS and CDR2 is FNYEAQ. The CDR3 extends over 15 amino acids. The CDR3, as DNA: TGTGCCAGCAGCTTAGTTTCAGCGGTACAAAGGGAGCTGTTTTTT. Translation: CASSLVSAVQRELFF.

The CDR3 loop is CASSPVSGNEQFF. The DNA for the CDR3 is TGTGCCAGCAGCCCCGTCAGCGGTAATGAGCAGTTCTTC. The V and J genes are TRBV11-2 and TRBJ2-1; D is perhaps TRBD2 (5 bases). V was cut by 5 bases and J by 7 bases, with 12 bases left in between. This CDR3 is 13 amino acids long. CDR1 and CDR2 from the germline V gene are SGHAT and FQNNGV. The variable domain in full, completed from reference TRBV11-2 and TRBJ2-1, reads EAGVAQSPRYKIIEKRQSVAFWCNPISGHATLYWYQQILGQGPKLLIQFQNNGVVDDSQLPKDRFSAERLKGVDSTLKIQPAKLEDSAVYLCASSPVSGNEQFFGPGTRLTVL.

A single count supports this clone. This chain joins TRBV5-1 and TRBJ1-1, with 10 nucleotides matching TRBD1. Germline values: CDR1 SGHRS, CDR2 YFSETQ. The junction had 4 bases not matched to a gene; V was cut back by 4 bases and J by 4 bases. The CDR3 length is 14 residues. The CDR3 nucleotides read TGCGCCAGCAGCGCCGGACAGGGGGGCACTGAAGCTTTCTTT. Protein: CASSAGQGGTEAFF.

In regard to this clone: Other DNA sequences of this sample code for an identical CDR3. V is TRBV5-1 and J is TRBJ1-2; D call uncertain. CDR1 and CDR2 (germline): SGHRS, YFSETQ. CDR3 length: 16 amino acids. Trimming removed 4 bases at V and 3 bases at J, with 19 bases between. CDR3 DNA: TGCGCCAGCAGCCCATGGACGGGAAACGAGGACTATGGCTACACCTTC. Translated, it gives CASSPWTGNEDYGYTF. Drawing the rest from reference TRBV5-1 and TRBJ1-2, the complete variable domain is KAGVTQTPRYLIKTRGQQVTLSCSPISGHRSVSWYQQTPGQGLQFLFEYFSETQRNKGNFPGRFSGRQFSNSRSEMNVSTLELGDSALYLCASSPWTGNEDYGYTFGSGTRLTVV.

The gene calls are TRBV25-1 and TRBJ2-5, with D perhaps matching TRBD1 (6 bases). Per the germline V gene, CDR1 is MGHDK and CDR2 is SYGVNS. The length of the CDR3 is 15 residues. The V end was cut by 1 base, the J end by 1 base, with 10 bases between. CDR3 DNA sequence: TGTGCCAGCAGTGAATGGGGGCTTTCCCAAGAGACCCAGTACTTC. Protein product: CASSEWGLSQETQYF. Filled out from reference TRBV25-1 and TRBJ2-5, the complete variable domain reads EADIYQTPRYLVIGTGKKITLECSQTMGHDKMYWYQQDPGMELHLIHYSYGVNSTEKGDLSSESTVSRIRTEHFPLTLESARPSHTSQYLCASSEWGLSQETQYFGPGTRLLVL.

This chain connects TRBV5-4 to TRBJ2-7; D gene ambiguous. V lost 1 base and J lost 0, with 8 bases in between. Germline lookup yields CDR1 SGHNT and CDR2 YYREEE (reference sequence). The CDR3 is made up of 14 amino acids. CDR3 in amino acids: CASSLSDVSYEQYF. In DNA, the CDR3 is TGTGCCAGCAGCTTGTCCGACGTCTCCTACGAGCAGTACTTC. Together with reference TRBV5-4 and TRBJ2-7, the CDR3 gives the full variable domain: ETGVTQSPTHLIKTRGQQVTLRCSSQSGHNTVSWYQQALGQGPQFIFQYYREEENGRGNFPPRFSGLQFPNYSSELNVNALELDDSALYLCASSLSDVSYEQYFGPGTRLTVT.

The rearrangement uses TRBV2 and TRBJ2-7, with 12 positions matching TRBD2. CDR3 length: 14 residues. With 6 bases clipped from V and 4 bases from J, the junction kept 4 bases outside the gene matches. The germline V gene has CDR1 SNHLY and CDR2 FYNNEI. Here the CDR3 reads CASSRLAGAYEQYF. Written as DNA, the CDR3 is TGTGCCAGCAGCAGACTAGCGGGAGCATACGAGCAGTACTTC.

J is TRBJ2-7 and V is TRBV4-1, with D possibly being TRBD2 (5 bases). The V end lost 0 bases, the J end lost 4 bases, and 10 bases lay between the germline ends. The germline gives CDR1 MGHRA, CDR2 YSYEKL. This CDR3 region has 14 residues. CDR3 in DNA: TGCGCCAGCAGCCAAGATGAGGGCGAGTACGAGCAGTACTTC. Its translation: CASSQDEGEYEQYF.

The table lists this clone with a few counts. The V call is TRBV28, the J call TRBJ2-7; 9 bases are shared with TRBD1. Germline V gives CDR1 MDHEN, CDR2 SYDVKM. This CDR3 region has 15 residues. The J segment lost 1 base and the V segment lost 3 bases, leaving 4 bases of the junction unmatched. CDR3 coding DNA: TGTGCCAGCAGTTTCGCCGGGACAGGGTCCTACGAGCAGTACTTC. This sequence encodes CASSFAGTGSYEQYF.

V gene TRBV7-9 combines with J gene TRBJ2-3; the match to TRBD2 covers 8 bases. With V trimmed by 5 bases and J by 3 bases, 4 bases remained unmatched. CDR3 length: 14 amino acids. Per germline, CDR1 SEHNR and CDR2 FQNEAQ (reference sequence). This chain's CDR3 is CASSAPSGTDTQYF. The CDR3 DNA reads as TGTGCCAGCAGCGCGCCTAGCGGGACAGATACGCAGTATTTT.

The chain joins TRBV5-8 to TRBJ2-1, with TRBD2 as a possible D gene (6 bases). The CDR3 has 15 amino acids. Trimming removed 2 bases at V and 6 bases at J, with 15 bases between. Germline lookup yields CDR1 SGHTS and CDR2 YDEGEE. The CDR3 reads CASSFSTRGGNEQFF. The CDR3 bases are TGTGCCAGCAGCTTCTCGACTAGAGGTGGCAATGAGCAGTTCTTC.

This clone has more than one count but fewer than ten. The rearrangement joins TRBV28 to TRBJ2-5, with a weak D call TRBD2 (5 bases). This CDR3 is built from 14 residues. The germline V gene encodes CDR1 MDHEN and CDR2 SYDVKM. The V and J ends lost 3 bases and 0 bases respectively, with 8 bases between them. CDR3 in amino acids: CASSFQDYQETQYF. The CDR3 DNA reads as TGTGCCAGCAGTTTCCAGGACTACCAAGAGACCCAGTACTTC.

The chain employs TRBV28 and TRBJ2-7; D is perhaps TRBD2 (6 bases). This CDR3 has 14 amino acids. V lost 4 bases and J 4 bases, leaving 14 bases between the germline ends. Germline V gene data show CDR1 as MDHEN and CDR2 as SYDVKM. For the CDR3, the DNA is TGTGCCAGCAGTTCGCCGGGACTTCCATACGAGCAGTACGTC. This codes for CASSSPGLPYEQYV.

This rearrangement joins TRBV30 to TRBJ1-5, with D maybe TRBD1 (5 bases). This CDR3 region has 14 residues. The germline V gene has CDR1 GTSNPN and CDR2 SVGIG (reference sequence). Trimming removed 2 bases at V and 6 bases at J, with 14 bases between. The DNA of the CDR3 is TGTGCCTGGAGTCCCCAGGGTAATCGTCAGCCCCAGCATTTT. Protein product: CAWSPQGNRQPQHF.

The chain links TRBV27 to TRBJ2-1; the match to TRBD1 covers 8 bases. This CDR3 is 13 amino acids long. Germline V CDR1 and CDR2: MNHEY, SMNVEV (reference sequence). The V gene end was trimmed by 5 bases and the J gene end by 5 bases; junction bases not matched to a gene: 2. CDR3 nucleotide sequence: TGTGCCAGCAGTCGGACAGGGAACAATGAGCAGTTCTTC. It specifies CASSRTGNNEQFF.

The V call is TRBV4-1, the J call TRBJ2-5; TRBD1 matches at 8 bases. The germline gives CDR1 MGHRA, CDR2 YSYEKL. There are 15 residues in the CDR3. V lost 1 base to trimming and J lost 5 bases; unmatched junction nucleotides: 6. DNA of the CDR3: TGCGCCAGCAGCCAAGCAGGGGGCGCTTCGGAGACCCAGTACTTC. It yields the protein CASSQAGGASETQYF.

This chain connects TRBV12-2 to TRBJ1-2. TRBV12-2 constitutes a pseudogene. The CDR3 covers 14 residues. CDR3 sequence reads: CASRLPDTPGGYTF. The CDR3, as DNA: TGTGCAAGTCGCTTACCCGACACCCCGGGTGGCTACACCTTC.

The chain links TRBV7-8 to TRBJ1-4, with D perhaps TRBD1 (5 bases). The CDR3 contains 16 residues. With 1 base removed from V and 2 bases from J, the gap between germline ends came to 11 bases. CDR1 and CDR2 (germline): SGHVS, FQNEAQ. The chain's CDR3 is CASSLGWGETNEKLFF. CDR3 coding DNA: TGTGCCAGCAGCTTAGGTTGGGGGGAGACTAATGAAAAACTGTTTTTT.

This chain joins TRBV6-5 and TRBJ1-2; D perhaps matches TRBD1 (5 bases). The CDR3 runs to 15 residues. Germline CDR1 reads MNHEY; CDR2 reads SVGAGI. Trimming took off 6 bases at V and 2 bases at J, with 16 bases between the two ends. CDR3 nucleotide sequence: TGTGCCAGCAGCAATGGGGGTCCCCCCAACTATGGCTACACCTTC. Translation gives CASSNGGPPNYGYTF.

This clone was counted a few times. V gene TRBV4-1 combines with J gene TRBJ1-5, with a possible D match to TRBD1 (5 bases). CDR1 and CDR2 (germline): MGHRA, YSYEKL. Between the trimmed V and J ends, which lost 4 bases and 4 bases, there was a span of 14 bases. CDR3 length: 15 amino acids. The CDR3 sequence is CASSLSGDRNQPQHF. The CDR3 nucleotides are TGCGCCAGCAGCCTATCCGGTGACAGAAATCAGCCCCAGCATTTT.

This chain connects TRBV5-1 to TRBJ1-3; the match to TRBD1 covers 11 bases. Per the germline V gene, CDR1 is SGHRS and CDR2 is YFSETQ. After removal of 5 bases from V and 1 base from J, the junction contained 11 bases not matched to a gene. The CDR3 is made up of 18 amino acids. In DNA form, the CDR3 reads TGCGCCAGCAGTCCCGGGACAGGGGGAACGGCTTCTGGAAACACCATATATTTT. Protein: CASSPGTGGTASGNTIYF.

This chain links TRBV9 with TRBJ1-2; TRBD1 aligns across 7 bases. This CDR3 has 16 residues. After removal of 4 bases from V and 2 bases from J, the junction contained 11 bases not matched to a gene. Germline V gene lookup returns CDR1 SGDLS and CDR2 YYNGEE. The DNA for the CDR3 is TGTGCCAGCAGCCATCCCCCCACAGGGGTGAACTATGGCTACACCTTC. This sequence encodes CASSHPPTGVNYGYTF.